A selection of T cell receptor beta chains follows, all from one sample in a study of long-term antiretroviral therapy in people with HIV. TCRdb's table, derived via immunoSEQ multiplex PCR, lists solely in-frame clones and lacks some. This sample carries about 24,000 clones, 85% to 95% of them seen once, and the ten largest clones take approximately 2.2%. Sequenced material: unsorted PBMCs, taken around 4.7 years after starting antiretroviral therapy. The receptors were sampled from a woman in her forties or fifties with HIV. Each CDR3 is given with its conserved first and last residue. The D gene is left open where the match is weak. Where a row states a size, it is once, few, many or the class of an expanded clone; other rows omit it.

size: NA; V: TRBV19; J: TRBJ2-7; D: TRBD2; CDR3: CASSRAGAPSLPYEQYF; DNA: TGTGCCAGTAGTCGAGCGGGAGCCCCATCCCTTCCTTACGAGCAGTACTTC
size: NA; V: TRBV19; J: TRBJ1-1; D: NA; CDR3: CASRMGSMNTEAFF; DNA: TGTGCCAGTCGCATGGGCAGCATGAACACTGAAGCTTTCTTT
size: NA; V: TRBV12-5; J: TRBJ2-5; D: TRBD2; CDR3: CASGLVLDGLGSWETQYF; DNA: TGTGCTAGTGGTTTGGTATTAGATGGACTAGGGAGTTGGGAGACCCAGTACTTC
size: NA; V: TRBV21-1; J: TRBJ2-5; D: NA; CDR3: CASSKECLSTSGVQETQYF; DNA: TGTGCCAGCAGCAAAGAGTGTCTTTCGACTAGCGGAGTCCAAGAGACCCAGTACTTC
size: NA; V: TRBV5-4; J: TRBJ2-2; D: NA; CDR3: CASSFPPGSGELFF; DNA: TGTGCCAGCAGCTTCCCCCCGGGGAGCGGGGAGCTGTTTTTT
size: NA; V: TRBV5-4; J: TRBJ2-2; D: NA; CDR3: CASSRGPGELFF; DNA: TGTGCCAGCAGTCGCGGACCTGGGGAGCTGTTTTTT
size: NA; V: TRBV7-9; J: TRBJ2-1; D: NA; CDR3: CASSLPDNGNEQFF; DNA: TGTGCCAGCAGCTTACCGGATAATGGCAATGAGCAGTTCTTC
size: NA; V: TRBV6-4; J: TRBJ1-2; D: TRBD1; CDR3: CASSDLPGGSAGYTF; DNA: TGTGCCAGCAGTGACCTCCCAGGGGGAAGTGCTGGCTACACCTTC
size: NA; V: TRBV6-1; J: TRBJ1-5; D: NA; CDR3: CASSEDISQPQHF; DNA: TGTGCCAGCAGTGAAGATATTAGTCAGCCCCAGCATTTT
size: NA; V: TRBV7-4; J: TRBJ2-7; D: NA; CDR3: CASSPGGGFGDYEQYF; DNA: TGTGCCAGCAGCCCAGGAGGGGGGTTCGGGGATTACGAGCAGTACTTC
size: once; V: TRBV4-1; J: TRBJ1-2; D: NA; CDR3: CASSQDPGQNYGYTF; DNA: TGCGCCAGCAGCCAAGATCCGGGGCAGAACTATGGCTACACCTTC
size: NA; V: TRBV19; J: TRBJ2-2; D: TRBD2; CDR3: CASSREAGGPGELFF; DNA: TGTGCCAGTAGTCGGGAAGCGGGAGGACCCGGGGAGCTGTTTTTT
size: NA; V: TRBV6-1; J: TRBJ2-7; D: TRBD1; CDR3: CACSVDRGFGEQYF; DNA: TGTGCCTGTTCGGTAGACAGGGGTTTTGGCGAGCAGTACTTC
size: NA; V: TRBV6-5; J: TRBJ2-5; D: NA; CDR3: CASSYGGTRGETQYF; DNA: TGTGCCAGCAGTTACGGCGGAACTAGAGGAGAGACCCAGTACTTC
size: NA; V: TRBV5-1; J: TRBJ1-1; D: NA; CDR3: CASSPGGTMNTEAFF; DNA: TGCGCCAGCAGCCCCGGGGGGACCATGAACACTGAAGCTTTCTTT